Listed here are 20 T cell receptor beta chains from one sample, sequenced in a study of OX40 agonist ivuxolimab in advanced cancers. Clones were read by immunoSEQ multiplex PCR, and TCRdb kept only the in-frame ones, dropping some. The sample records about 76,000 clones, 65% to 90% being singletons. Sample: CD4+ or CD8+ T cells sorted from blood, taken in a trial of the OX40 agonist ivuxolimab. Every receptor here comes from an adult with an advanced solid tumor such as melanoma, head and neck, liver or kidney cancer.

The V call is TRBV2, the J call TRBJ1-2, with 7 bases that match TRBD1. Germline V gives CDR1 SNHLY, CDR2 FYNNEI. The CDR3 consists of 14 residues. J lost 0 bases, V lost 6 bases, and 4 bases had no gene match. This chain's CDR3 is CASRGQSPNYGYTF. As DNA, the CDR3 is TGTGCCAGCAGGGGACAGAGTCCTAACTATGGCTACACCTTC. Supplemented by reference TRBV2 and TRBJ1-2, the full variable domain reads EPEVTQTPSHQVTQMGQEVILRCVPISNHLYFYWYRQILGQKVEFLVSFYNNEISEKSEIFDDQFSVERPDGSNFTLKIRSTKLEDSAMYFCASRGQSPNYGYTFGSGTRLTVV.

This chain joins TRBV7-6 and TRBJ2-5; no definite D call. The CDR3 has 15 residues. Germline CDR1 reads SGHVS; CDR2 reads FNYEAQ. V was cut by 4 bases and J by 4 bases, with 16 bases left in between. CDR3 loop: CASSSLLGRGETQYF. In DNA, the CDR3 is TGTGCCAGCAGCTCTCTACTGGGTCGCGGAGAGACCCAGTACTTC.

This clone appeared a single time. CDR3 in amino acids: CASSFGGRRYEQYF. CDR3 in DNA: TGTGCCAGCAGCTTCGGGGGGCGGAGGTACGAGCAGTACTTC. The chain links TRBV5-4 to TRBJ2-7; perhaps TRBD2 as D (7 bases). V shed 2 bases and J shed 4 bases, with 13 bases lying between them. The CDR3 runs 14 residues. Per the germline V gene, CDR1 is SGHNT and CDR2 is YYREEE (reference sequence). Full variable domain (rest looked up from reference TRBV5-4 and TRBJ2-7): ETGVTQSPTHLIKTRGQQVTLRCSSQSGHNTVSWYQQALGQGPQFIFQYYREEENGRGNFPPRFSGLQFPNYSSELNVNALELDDSALYLCASSFGGRRYEQYFGPGTRLTVT.

CDR3 sequence reads: CAWSARGNTEAFF. The CDR3 nucleotides are TGTGCCTGGAGTGCTCGGGGGAACACTGAAGCTTTCTTT. The chain uses TRBV30 and TRBJ1-1; no reliable D call. CDR3 length: 13 amino acids. Trimming pared 1 base from V and 1 base from J, leaving 7 bases between. Germline V lookup: CDR1 GTSNPN, CDR2 SVGIG (reference sequence).

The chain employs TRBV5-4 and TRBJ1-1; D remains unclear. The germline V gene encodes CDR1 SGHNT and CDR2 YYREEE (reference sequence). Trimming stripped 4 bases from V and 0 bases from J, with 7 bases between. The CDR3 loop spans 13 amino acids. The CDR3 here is CASSLPMNTEAFF. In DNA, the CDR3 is TGTGCCAGCAGCCTACCGATGAACACTGAAGCTTTCTTT.

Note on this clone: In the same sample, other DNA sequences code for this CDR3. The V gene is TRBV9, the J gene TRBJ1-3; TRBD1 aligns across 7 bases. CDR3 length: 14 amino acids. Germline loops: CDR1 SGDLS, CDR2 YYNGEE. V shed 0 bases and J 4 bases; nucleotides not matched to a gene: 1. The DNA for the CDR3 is TGTGCCAGCAGCGTAGGACAGGGAGGAAACACCATATATTTT. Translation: CASSVGQGGNTIYF.

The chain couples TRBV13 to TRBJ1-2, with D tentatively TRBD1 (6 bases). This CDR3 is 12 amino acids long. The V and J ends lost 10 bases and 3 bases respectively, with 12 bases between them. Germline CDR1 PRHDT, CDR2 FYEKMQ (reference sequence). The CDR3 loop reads CATPGQYYGYTF. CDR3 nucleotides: TGTGCCACTCCAGGACAGTACTATGGCTACACCTTC.

CDR3 region: CASSRLGWELFF. In DNA form, the CDR3 reads TGTGCCAGCAGCCGTCTCGGGTGGGAGCTGTTTTTT. J is TRBJ2-2 and V is TRBV7-9; D unresolved. This CDR3 contains 12 residues. In germline, CDR1 is SEHNR, CDR2 FQNEAQ (reference sequence). V was pared by 5 bases and J by 9 bases, with 10 bases between.

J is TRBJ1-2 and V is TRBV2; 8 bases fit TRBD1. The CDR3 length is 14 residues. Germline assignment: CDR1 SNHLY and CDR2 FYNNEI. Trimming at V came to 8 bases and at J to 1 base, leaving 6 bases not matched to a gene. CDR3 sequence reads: CASARTGINYGYTF. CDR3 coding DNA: TGTGCCAGCGCTCGGACAGGGATTAACTATGGCTACACCTTC.

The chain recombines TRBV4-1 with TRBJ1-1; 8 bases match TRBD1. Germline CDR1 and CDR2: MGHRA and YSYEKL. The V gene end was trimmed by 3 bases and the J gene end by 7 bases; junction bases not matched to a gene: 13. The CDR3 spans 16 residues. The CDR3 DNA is TGCGCCAGCAGCCATCCCGACAGGGGCCTAGACGGTGAAGCTTTCTTT. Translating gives CASSHPDRGLDGEAFF.

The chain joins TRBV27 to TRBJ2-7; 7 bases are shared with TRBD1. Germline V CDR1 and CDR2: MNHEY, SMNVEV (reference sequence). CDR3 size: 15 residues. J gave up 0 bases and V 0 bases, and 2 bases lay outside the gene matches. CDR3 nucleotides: TGTGCCAGCAGTTTATCCAGGGGGAGCTCCTACGAGCAGTACTTC. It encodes CASSLSRGSSYEQYF.

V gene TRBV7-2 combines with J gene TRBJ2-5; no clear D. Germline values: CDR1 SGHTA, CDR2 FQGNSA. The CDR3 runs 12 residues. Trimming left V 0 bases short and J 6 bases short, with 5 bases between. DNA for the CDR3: TGTGCCAGCAGCTTAGCGACGAAGACCCAGTACTTC. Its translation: CASSLATKTQYF.

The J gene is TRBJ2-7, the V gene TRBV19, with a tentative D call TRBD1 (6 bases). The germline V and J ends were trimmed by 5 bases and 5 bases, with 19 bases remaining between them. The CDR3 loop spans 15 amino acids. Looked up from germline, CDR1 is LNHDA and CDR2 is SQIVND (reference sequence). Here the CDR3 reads CASSLHRDTSNEQYF. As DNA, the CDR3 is TGTGCCAGTAGTCTTCACCGGGACACGAGCAACGAGCAGTACTTC.

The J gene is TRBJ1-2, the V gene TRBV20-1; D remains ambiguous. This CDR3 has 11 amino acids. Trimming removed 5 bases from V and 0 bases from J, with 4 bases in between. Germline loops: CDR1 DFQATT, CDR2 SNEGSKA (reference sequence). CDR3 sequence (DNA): TGCAGTGCTGTAACTAACTATGGCTACACCTTC. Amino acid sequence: CSAVTNYGYTF.

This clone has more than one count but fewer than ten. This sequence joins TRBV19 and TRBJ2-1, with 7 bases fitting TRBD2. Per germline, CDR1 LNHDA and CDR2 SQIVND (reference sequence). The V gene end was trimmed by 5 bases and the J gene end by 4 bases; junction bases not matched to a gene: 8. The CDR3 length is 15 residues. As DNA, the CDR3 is TGTGCCAGTAGTCCCCTAGCGGCTCATTACAATGAGCAGTTCTTC. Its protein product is CASSPLAAHYNEQFF.

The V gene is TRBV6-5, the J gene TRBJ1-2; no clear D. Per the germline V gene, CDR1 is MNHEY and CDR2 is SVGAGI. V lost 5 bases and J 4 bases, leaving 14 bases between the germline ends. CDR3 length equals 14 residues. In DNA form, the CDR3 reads TGTGCCAGCAGTGAAGGGAGAACACTCTATGGCTACACCTTC. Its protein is CASSEGRTLYGYTF.

CDR3 sequence: CASSLLVSGATSYEQYF. CDR3 DNA: TGTGCCAGCAGTCTCCTGGTTTCTGGGGCGACCTCCTACGAGCAGTACTTC. V gene TRBV27 combines with J gene TRBJ2-7; possibly TRBD1 for D (5 bases). The germline V and J ends were trimmed by 5 bases and 0 bases, with 20 bases remaining between them. CDR1 is MNHEY, CDR2 SMNVEV, per germline (reference sequence). The CDR3 totals 17 residues.

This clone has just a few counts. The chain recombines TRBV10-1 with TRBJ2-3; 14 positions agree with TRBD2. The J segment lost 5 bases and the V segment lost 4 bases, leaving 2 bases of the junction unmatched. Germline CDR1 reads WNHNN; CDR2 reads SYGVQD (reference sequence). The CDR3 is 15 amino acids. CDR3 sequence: CASSGGLAGVDTQYF. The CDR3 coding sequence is TGCGCCAGCAGTGGGGGACTAGCGGGAGTAGATACGCAGTATTTT.

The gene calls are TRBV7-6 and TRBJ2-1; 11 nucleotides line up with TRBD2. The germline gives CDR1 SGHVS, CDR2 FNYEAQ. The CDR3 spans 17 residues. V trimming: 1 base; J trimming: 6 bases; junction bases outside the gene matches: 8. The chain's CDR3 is CASSLGEGLAGGNEQFF. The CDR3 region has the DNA TGTGCCAGCAGCTTAGGGGAAGGACTAGCGGGTGGCAATGAGCAGTTCTTC.

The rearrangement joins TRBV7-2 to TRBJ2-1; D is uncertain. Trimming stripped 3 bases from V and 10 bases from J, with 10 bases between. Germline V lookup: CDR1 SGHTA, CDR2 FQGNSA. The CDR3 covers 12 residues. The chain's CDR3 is CASSFVFREQFF. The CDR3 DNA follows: TGTGCCAGCAGCTTTGTTTTCAGGGAGCAGTTCTTC.